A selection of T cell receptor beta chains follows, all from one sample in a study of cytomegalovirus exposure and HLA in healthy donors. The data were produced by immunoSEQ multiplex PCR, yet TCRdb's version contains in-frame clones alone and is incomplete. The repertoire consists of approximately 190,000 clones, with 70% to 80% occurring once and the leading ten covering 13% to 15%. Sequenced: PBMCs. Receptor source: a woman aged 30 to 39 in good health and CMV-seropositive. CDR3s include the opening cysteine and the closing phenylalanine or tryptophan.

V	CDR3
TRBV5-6	CASSLAGFSIQETQYF
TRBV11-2	CASSLVGGRAYEQYF
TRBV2	CASSEGLAGREQFF
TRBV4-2	CASSQVQREGLSKNIQYF
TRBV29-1	CSVLQGALNEQYF
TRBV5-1	CASNIGLATYNEQFF
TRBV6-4	CASSGLAGGNEQFF
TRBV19	CASSLRTDTEAFF
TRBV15	CATSRPKRQKPKPRVYEQYF
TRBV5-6	CASSLASVTGGSYEQYF
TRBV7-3	CASSSILGQGRDLDLPNYGYTF
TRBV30	CAWSDRLNEKLFF
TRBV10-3	CASSYSDRGEQYF
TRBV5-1	CASSIQTSGTYEQYF
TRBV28	CASSLYSGGDSYEQYF
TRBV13	CASSSPTSTDTQYF
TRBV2	CASRRVGQGAYKQYF
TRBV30	CALRPSRTTPNYGYTF
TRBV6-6	CASTTGNQPQHF
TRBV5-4	CASSLAGGPLDTQYF
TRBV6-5	CASSYGTGREQYF
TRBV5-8	CASSLVGGGGSGDYNSPLHF
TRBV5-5	CASSFLGQGALGYTF
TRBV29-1	CSVANRGNTEAFF
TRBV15	CATSRDEDSVPHEQYF
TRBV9	CASSVEGEQETQYF
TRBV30	CAWSQGVGYTF
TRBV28	CASSLGGGTGGYEQYF
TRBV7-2	CASSPSTRSPLHF
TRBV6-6	CASQEGASAYNEQFF
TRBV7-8	CASSLVGDSPHSYEQYF
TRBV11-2	CASSKPGTGPKGRSYEQYF
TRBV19	CASLTYSGNTIYF
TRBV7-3	CASSLSPGTSDPYNEQFF
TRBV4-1	CASSQAPLSQSYEQYF